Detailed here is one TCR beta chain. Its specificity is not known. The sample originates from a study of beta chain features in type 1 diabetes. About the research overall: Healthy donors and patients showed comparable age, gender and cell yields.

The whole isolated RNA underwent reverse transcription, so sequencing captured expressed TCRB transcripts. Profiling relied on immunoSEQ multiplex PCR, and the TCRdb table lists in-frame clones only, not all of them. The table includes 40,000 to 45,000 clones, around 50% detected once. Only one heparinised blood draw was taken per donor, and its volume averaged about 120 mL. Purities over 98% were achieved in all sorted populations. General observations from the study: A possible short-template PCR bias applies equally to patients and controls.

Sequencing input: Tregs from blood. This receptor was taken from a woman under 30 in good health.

CDR3 sequence: CASSFLSPLHF. The CDR3 coding sequence is TGTGCCAGCAGTTTTCTTTCACCCCTCCACTTT. V and J are TRBV28 and TRBJ1-6; no definite D call. V was pared by 3 bases and J by 9 bases, with 3 bases between. This CDR3 comprises 11 residues. Looked up from germline, CDR1 is MDHEN and CDR2 is SYDVKM.